A single sample is the source of the 2 T cell receptor beta chains below, sequenced in a study of prognosis after radiotherapy for stage I lung cancer. Genomic DNA served as the source from which two-round multiplex PCR generated TCR beta CDR3 amplicons. For every TRBV and TRBJ gene, a specific primer was used in first-round PCR. TCRdb reanalysed the multiplex PCR reads using MiXCR and keeps one entry per CDR3 protein. The table includes 20,000 to 25,000 distinct CDR3 sequences, around 37% detected once. Material: PBMCs, obtained before or after stereotactic body radiation therapy (not recorded which). These receptors all stem from a donor over 45 with non-small cell lung cancer.

This clonotype was seen repeatedly, ten times or more. The chain couples TRBV7-9 to TRBJ1-1; D might be TRBD1 (6 bases). Germline V gene sequence: CDR1 SEHNR, CDR2 FQNEAQ (reference sequence). The CDR3 is 14 amino acids. V dropped 7 bases and J dropped 1 base, with 13 bases sitting between them. This CDR3 reads CASTQGQTNTEAFF. CDR3 nucleotides: TGTGCCAGCACCCAGGGACAAACGAACACTGAAGCTTTCTTT.

The rearrangement links TRBV6-1 to TRBJ1-3, with a tentative D call TRBD1 (5 bases). This CDR3 has 14 residues. V was trimmed by 7 bases and J by 0 bases, leaving 10 bases between them. Germline V gives CDR1 MNHNS, CDR2 SASEGT. Here the CDR3 DNA reads TGTGCCAGCACTCAAGGGGTCTCTGGAAACACCATATATTTT. Encoded protein: CASTQGVSGNTIYF.